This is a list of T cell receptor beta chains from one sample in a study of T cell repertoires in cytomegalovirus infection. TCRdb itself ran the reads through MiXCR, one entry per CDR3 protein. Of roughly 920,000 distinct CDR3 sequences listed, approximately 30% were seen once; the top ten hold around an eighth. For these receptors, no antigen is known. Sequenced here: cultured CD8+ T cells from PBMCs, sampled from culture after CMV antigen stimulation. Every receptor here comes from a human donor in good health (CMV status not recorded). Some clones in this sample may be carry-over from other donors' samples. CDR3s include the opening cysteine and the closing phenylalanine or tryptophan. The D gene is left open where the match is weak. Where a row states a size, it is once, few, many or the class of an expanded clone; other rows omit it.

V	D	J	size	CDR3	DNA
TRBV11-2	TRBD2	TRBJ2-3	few	CASSKWTSGVSTDTQYF	TGTGCCAGCAGCAAATGGACTAGCGGGGTTAGCACAGATACGCAGTATTTT
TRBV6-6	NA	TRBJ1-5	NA	CASKRGASNQPQHF	TGTGCCAGCAAGCGAGGGGCTAGCAATCAGCCCCAGCATTTT
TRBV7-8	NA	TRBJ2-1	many	CASSYDRGLREQFF	TGTGCCAGCAGCTACGACAGAGGCTTGAGGGAGCAGTTCTTC
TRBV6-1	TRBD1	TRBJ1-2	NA	CASSDQQGNGYTF	TGTGCCAGCAGTGACCAACAGGGGAATGGCTACACCTTC
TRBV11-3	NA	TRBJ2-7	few	CASSSRQAPYEQYF	TGTGCCAGCAGCTCCCGACAGGCTCCATACGAGCAGTACTTC
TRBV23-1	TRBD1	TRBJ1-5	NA	CASSHQGQGRSQPQHF	TGCGCCAGCAGTCACCAGGGACAGGGGCGTAGTCAGCCCCAGCATTTT
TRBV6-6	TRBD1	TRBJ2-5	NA	CASSPFGQGLETQYF	TGTGCCAGCAGTCCGTTCGGACAGGGCCTAGAGACCCAGTACTTC
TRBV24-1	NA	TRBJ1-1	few	CATSDRFGQPNTEAFF	TGTGCCACCAGTGATCGTTTCGGACAGCCAAACACTGAAGCTTTCTTT
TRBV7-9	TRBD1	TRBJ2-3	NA	CASGTTGTGTHVSTDTQYF	TGTGCCAGCGGCACTACCGGGACAGGGACCCACGTCAGCACAGATACGCAGTATTTT
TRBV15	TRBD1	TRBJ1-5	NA	CATEDRVYSNQPQHF	TGTGCCACCGAGGACAGGGTCTATAGCAATCAGCCCCAGCATTTT
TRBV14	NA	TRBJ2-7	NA	CASSRYPSYEQYF	TGTGCCAGCAGCCGGTACCCTTCCTACGAGCAGTACTTC
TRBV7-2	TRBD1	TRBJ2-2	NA	CASSFPGQGRATGELFF	TGTGCCAGCAGCTTCCCGGGACAGGGGAGGGCCACCGGGGAGCTGTTTTTT
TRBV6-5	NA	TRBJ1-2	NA	CASSWTYSEHYGYTF	TGTGCCAGCAGCTGGACGTACTCAGAACACTATGGCTACACCTTC
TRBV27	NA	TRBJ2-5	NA	CASSLFAEETQYF	TGTGCCAGCAGTTTATTCGCGGAAGAGACCCAGTACTTC
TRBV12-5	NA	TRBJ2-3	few	CASGFGRDQRQTDTQYF	TGTGCTAGTGGTTTCGGCCGGGACCAGCGACAGACAGATACGCAGTATTTT
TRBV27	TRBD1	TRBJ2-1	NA	CASSLPDRAYEQFF	TGTGCCAGCAGTTTACCGGACAGGGCCTATGAGCAGTTCTTC
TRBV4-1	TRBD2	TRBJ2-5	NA	CASSQEIGLADQETQYF	TGCGCCAGCAGCCAAGAAATAGGACTAGCGGATCAAGAGACCCAGTACTTC
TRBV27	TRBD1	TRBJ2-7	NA	CASSPDRAAVLSYEQYF	TGTGCCAGCAGCCCGGACAGGGCGGCGGTCCTCTCCTACGAGCAGTACTTC
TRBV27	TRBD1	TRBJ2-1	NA	CASSSQGAGYNEQFF	TGTGCCAGCAGTTCCCAGGGGGCAGGCTACAATGAGCAGTTCTTC
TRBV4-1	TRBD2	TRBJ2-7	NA	CASSLTSGVTYEQYF	TGCGCCAGCAGCCTTACTAGCGGTGTGACCTACGAGCAGTACTTC
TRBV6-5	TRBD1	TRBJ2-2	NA	CASRLGQGYFEGELFF	TGTGCCAGCAGACTCGGACAGGGTTATTTCGAGGGGGAGCTGTTTTTT
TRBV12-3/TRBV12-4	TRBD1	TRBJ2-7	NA	CASSSLPTGGEGYEQYF	TGTGCCAGCAGTTCCCTTCCGACAGGGGGCGAGGGCTACGAGCAGTACTTC
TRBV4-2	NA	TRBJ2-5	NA	CASSQGGGGQETQYF	TGTGCCAGCAGCCAAGGAGGGGGGGGCCAAGAGACCCAGTACTTC
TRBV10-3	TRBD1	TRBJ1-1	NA	CANRQGGLNTEAFF	TGTGCCAACCGTCAGGGGGGCTTGAACACTGAAGCTTTCTTT
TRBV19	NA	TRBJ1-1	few	CASTEGGTEAFF	TGTGCCTCGACCGAGGGGGGCACTGAAGCTTTCTTT
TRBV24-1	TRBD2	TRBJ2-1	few	CATSEVSPGGPLYNEQFF	TGTGCCACCAGTGAAGTCAGCCCGGGGGGACCTCTTTACAATGAGCAGTTCTTC
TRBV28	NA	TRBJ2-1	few	CASSLPRKTSYNEQFF	TGTGCCAGCAGTTTACCCCGGAAAACCTCCTACAATGAGCAGTTCTTC
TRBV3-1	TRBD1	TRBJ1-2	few	CASSSRTGSYGYTF	TGTGCCAGCAGCTCGCGGACAGGGTCCTATGGCTACACCTTC
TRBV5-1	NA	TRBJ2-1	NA	CASSLDAVRGGEQFF	TGCGCCAGCAGCTTGGACGCGGTTCGCGGAGGTGAGCAGTTCTTC
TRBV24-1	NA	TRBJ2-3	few	CATSDYRVGDTQYF	TGTGCCACCAGTGATTACAGGGTAGGGGATACGCAGTATTTT
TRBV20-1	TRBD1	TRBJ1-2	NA	CSARDPLRTGPSLYGYTF	TGCAGTGCTAGAGATCCCCTAAGGACAGGTCCAAGTCTCTATGGCTACACCTTC
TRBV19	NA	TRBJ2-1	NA	CASSIDPLRDEQFF	TGTGCCAGTAGTATAGATCCGCTTCGGGATGAGCAGTTCTTC
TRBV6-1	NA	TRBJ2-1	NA	CASSEFGANEQFF	TGTGCCAGCAGTGAATTTGGGGCCAATGAGCAGTTCTTC
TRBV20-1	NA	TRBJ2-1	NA	CSASSQKDSYNEQFF	TGCAGTGCTAGTTCTCAGAAGGATTCCTACAATGAGCAGTTCTTC
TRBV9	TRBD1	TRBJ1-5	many	CASSAGTVNQPQHF	TGTGCCAGCAGCGCCGGGACAGTCAATCAGCCCCAGCATTTT
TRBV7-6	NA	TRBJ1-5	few	CASSSTINSNQPQHF	TGTGCCAGCAGCTCCACCATCAATAGCAATCAGCCCCAGCATTTT
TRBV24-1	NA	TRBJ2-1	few	CATSDLQGSSYNEQFF	TGTGCCACCAGTGATTTGCAGGGGAGCTCCTACAATGAGCAGTTCTTC
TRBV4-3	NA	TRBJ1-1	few	CASSQVGGAEAFF	TGCGCCAGCAGCCAAGTAGGGGGGGCTGAAGCTTTCTTT
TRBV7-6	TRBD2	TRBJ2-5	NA	CASSQAGVTGTQYF	TGTGCCAGCAGCCAAGCGGGGGTTACGGGGACCCAGTACTTC
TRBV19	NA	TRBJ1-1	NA	CASSIDFSATGEAFF	TGTGCCAGTAGTATAGATTTTTCCGCGACAGGTGAAGCTTTCTTT
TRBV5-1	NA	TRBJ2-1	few	CASSFTGNTEQFF	TGCGCCAGCAGCTTCACAGGGAATACTGAGCAGTTCTTC
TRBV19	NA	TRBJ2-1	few	CASSIGGAEVEFF	TGTGCCAGTAGTATAGGAGGGGCCGAAGTGGAGTTCTTC
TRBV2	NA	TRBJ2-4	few	CASSEGLAKNIQYF	TGTGCCAGCAGTGAGGGATTAGCCAAAAACATTCAGTACTTC
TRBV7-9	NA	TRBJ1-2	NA	CASSSPRAEDYGYTF	TGTGCCAGCAGCAGCCCCAGGGCGGAGGACTATGGCTACACCTTC
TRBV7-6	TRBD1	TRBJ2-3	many	CASSLTGGWGTDTQYF	TGTGCCAGCAGCCTCACAGGGGGCTGGGGCACAGATACGCAGTATTTT
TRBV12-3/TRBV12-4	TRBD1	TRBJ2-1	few	CASSLGEGAGYNEQFF	TGTGCCAGCAGCCTGGGTGAGGGGGCGGGCTACAATGAGCAGTTCTTC
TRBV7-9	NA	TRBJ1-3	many	CASSPQGTGNTIYF	TGTGCCAGCAGCCCGCAGGGAACTGGAAACACCATATATTTT
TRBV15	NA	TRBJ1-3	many	CATSRDQDRDYSGNTIYF	TGTGCCACCAGCAGAGATCAGGACAGAGATTACTCTGGAAACACCATATATTTT